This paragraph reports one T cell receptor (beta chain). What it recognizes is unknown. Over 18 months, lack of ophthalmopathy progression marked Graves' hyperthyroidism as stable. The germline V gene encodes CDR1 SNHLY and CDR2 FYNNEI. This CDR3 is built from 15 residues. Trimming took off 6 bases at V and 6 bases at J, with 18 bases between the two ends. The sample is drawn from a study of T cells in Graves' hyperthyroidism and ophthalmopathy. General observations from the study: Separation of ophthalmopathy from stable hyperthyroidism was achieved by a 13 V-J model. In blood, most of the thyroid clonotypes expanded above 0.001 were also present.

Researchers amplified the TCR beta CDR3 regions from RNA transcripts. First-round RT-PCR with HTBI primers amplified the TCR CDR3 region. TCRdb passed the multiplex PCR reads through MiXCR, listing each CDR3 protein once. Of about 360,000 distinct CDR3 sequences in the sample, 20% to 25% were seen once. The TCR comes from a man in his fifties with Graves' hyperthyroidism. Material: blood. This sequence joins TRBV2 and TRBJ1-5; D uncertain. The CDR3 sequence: CASRTGPSTGQPQHF. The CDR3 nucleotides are TGTGCCAGCAGAACCGGGCCCTCAACCGGTCAGCCCCAGCATTTT.